This TCR beta chain was identified during a study of OX40 agonist ivuxolimab in advanced cancers. Study details: In three patients, partial responses were observed, one with hepatocellular carcinoma and two with cutaneous melanoma. Study-level points and caveats: CD4+ T cells averaged fewer expanded clones than CD8+ T cells. Dosing at 0.1 to 3.0 mg/kg was accompanied by clonal expansion of CD4+ and CD8+ blood T cells by week 6.

About this clone itself: Its target is not known.

There are 15 residues in the CDR3. CDR1 is LNHDA, CDR2 SQIVND, per germline (reference sequence). The V end lost 9 bases, the J end lost 1 base, and 17 bases lay between the germline ends. The method was immunoSEQ multiplex PCR; TCRdb's version includes in-frame clones alone and lacks a portion of them. In the table there are some 54,000 clones, about four fifths of which are singletons. This chain uses TRBV19 with TRBJ2-3; D ambiguous. This receptor was taken from an adult with an advanced solid tumor such as melanoma, head and neck, liver or kidney cancer. The material was CD4+ or CD8+ T cells sorted from blood, obtained in a trial of the OX40 agonist ivuxolimab. The CDR3 sequence: CASLPETGGTDTQYF. The CDR3 nucleotides are TGTGCCAGCCTCCCCGAGACTGGGGGCACAGATACGCAGTATTTT.